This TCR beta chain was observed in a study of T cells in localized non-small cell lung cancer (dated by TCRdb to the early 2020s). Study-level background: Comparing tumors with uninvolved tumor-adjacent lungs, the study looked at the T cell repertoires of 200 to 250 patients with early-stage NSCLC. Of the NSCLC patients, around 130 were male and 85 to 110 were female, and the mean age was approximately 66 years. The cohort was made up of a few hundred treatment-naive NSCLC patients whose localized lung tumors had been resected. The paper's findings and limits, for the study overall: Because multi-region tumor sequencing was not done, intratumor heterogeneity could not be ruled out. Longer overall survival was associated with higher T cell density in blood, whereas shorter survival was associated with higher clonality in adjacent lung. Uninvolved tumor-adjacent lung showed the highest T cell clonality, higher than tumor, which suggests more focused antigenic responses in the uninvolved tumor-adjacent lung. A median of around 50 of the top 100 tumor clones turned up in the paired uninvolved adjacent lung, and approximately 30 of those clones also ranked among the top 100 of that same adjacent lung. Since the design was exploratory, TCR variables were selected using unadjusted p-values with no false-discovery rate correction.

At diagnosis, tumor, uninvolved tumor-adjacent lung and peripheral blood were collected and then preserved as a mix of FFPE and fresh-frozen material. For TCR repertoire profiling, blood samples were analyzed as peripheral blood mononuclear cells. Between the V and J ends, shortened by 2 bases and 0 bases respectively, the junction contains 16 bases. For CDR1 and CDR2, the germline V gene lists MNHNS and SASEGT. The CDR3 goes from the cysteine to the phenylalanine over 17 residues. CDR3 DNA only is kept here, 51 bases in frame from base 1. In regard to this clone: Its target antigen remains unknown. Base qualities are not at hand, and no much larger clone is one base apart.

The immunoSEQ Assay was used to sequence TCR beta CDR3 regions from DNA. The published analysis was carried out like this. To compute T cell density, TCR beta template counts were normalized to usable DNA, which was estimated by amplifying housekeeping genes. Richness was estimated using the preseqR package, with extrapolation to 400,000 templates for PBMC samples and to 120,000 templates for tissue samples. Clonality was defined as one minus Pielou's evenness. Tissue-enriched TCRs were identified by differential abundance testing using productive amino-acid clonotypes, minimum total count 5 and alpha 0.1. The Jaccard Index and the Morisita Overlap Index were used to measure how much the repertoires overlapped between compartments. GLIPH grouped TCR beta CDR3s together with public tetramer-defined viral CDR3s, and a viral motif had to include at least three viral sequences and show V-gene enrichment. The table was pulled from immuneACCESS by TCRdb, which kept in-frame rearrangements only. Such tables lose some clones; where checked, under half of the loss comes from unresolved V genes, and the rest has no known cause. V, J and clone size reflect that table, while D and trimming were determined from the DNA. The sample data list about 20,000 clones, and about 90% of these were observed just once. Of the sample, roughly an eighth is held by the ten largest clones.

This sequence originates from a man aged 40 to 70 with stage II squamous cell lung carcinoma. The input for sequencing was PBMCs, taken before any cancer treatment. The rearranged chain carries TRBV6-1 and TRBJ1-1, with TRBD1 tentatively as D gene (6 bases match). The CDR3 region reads CASSERGAIFLNTEAFF. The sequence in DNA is TGTGCCAGCAGTGAAAGGGGGGCCATCTTTTTGAACACTGAAGCTTTCTTT.